This T cell receptor beta chain emerged from a study of blood T cell repertoires in COVID-19 (dated by TCRdb to 2019 to 2021). Looking at the study overall: The collaborator samples originated in the United States, Italy and Spain and spanned the acute and convalescent phases of COVID-19. The material from the prospective study consisted of cDNA or gDNA derived from T cells, B-cell-depleted T cells, or PBMCs. The dataset comprised deeply sampled blood TCRbeta repertoires from subjects exposed to, actively infected with, or recovered from COVID-19. A freely available public database, intended as a resource for researchers studying the immune response to SARS-CoV-2, is where the repertoires were released. Samples were obtained from the ongoing ImmuneRACE study (first 160 participants) and from about 1,300 subjects provided by 6 global collaborators. Sample metadata almost always included a de-identified subject ID, COVID-19 status, age in years and sex. HLA class I and class II types, where available, came from metadata supplied by the sample provider rather than from assay-based typing. Study-wide findings and limitations: How much clinical and demographic metadata was included differed by source and by participant, and the metadata was provided uncurated.

The immunoSEQ Assay, a bias-controlled multiplex PCR, was used to amplify TCRbeta CDR3 regions from genomic DNA. The paper's data handling went like this. Within the assay, amplification of reference gene primers was used to estimate how many nucleated cells each sample contained. To quantify the absolute abundance of each unique TCRbeta CDR3 rearrangement, sequence reads were collapsed and filtered. Productive Simpson clonality was computed per sample as the square root of Simpson's diversity index over productive rearrangements. TCRdb obtained this table from immuneACCESS and retained in-frame rearrangements with V and J assigned. These tables miss some clones; where compared with another copy, unresolved V genes account for less than half of the shortfall, and the remainder is unexplained. V, J and clone size derive from that table, while D and trimming were established from the DNA sequence. This sample gives 190,000 or so clones in total; around 88% of them show up just once. Jointly, the top ten make up roughly 8.7% of the sample.

With respect to this clone: The antigen it binds to is not known. The record has no base qualities; no much larger clone is one base away.

CDR1 and CDR2 are read off the germline V gene as WSHSY and SAAADI. There are 16 amino acids in the CDR3, from cysteine to phenylalanine inclusive. Of the read, only the CDR3 DNA is kept; its 48 bases are in frame from base 1. The junction shows trimming of 6 bases on V and 0 bases on J, and the gene matches do not reach 6 bases of it. Enrolling through a virtual design, the prospective study's participants ranged in age from roughly 18 to 89 years and lived across roughly 24 United States geographic areas. In the prospective study, cohorts were assigned on the basis of participant-reported clinical history obtained from a screening survey and a study questionnaire. Recovered participants in ImmuneRACE Cohort 3 were defined by two consecutive negative NP/OP PCR tests, clearance by a healthcare professional, or resolution of symptoms. In the prospective study, mobile phlebotomists collected whole blood, serum and a nasopharyngeal or oropharyngeal swab from each participant. Additional blood draws and questionnaires over an approximately two-month period could optionally be provided by prospective study participants. Before DNA extraction, blood samples from the prospective study were shipped at room temperature or frozen.

Material for sequencing was PBMCs or T cells enriched from blood (not recorded which). This sequence originates from a woman aged 25 to 45 who had recovered from COVID-19. Rearrangement joined TRBV10-2 to TRBJ2-3, with 10 central nucleotides matching TRBD1. CDR3 reads: CASRPWGQGSTDTQYF. The sequenced DNA is TGCGCCAGCAGACCCTGGGGACAGGGGAGCACAGATACGCAGTATTTT.